What follows are 27 T cell receptor beta chains derived from one specimen sequenced in a study of cytomegalovirus exposure and HLA in healthy donors. In the PCR, 60 Vbeta and 13 Jbeta primers were used. Some clones are missing from TCRdb's copy, which holds only in-frame ones; the method was immunoSEQ multiplex PCR. The sample yields some 170,000 clones, 75% to 80% seen once. Sequences were obtained from PBMCs. The receptors here all came from a man between 40 and 49 years old in good health and CMV-seropositive.

For this clone: Because the CDR3's place on the DNA is in doubt, the DNA is left out and the CDR3 is given as listed by TCRdb. CDR3 sequence: CASTSGQGDEQYF. V is TRBV19 and J is TRBJ2-7; the listed D gene, TRBD1, was not tested against the DNA. Germline V gene lookup returns CDR1 LNHDA and CDR2 SQIVND (reference sequence). The length of the CDR3 is 13 amino acids, counting both ends.

This chain links TRBV25-1 with TRBJ2-1; D is perhaps TRBD2 (5 bases). Trimming stripped 1 base from V and 8 bases from J, with 18 bases between. The V gene's germline CDR1 is MGHDK and CDR2 SYGVNS. The CDR3 is made up of 16 amino acids. CDR3 in DNA: TGTGCCAGCAGTGAATCCCGAGTTGGGAGTCTGGATGAGCAGTTCTTC. Residues: CASSESRVGSLDEQFF.

The genes are TRBV6-5 and TRBJ2-7; 8 bases are shared with TRBD1. The length of the CDR3 is 15 residues. V gave up 6 bases and J gave up 3 bases; unmatched junction bases: 10. The germline V gene encodes CDR1 MNHEY and CDR2 SVGAGI. The CDR3 here is CASRYDRGSVYEQYF. CDR3 in DNA: TGTGCCAGCAGATATGACAGGGGAAGCGTCTACGAGCAGTACTTC.

This clone showed up just a few times. The rearrangement links TRBV13 to TRBJ2-5, with TRBD2 identical over 8 bases. Looked up from germline, CDR1 is PRHDT and CDR2 is FYEKMQ (reference sequence). J gave up 1 base and V 4 bases, and 8 bases lay outside the gene matches. The CDR3 extends over 16 amino acids. The CDR3 spells CASSSRLAGIQETQYF. As DNA, the CDR3 is TGTGCCAGCAGCTCCCGGCTAGCGGGTATCCAAGAGACCCAGTACTTC.

This clone has just a few counts. Additional DNA sequences in this sample encode the identical CDR3. The chain is built from TRBV2 and TRBJ2-5; no reliable D call. This CDR3 region has 11 residues. From germline, CDR1 is SNHLY and CDR2 FYNNEI. Trimming removed 6 bases at V and 5 bases at J, with 7 bases between. CDR3 protein: CASSRGETQYF. The CDR3 DNA follows: TGTGCCAGCAGCCGCGGCGAGACCCAGTACTTC.

CDR3 sequence (DNA): TGTGCCAGCAGCCAAGGGACAGGGAAAGAAAAACTGTTTTTT. It codes for CASSQGTGKEKLFF. This chain joins TRBV4-2 and TRBJ1-4; 8 bases fit TRBD1. The J segment lost 8 bases and the V segment lost 1 base, leaving 3 bases of the junction unmatched. The CDR3 is 14 residues long. Germline CDR1 LGHNA, CDR2 YNFKEQ.

The V gene is TRBV2, the J gene TRBJ2-3, with 11 bases that match TRBD2. The junction had 5 bases not matched to a gene; V was cut back by 6 bases and J by 6 bases. Germline values: CDR1 SNHLY, CDR2 FYNNEI. This CDR3 contains 14 residues. The DNA of the CDR3 is TGTGCCAGCAGAGTTAGCGGGAGGGCCGATACGCAGTATTTT. Its protein is CASRVSGRADTQYF.

This clone was recorded a few times. The rearrangement joins TRBV12-5 to TRBJ2-1; weak D call: TRBD2 (6 bases). The CDR3 is made up of 15 amino acids. The V and J ends lost 4 bases and 4 bases respectively, with 14 bases between them. The germline V gene encodes CDR1 LGHNT and CDR2 FRNRAP. CDR3 bases: TGTGCTAGTGGTTCGCCGGGACTCAAATACAATGAGCAGTTCTTC. Translated, it gives CASGSPGLKYNEQFF.

As regards this clone: The junction departs from germline at one end; a sequencing error may be responsible. The chain combines TRBV6-4 with TRBJ2-6, with TRBD1 identical over 8 bases. This CDR3 is 18 amino acids long. CDR1 and CDR2 from the germline V gene are MRHNA and SNTAGT. CDR3 DNA sequence: TGTGCCAGCAGGTCCCGGGACAGGAGTCCGGCTGGGGCCAACGGCCTGACTTTC. Translation gives CASRSRDRSPAGANGLTF.

The chain couples TRBV5-1 to TRBJ2-2; 10 nucleotides agree with TRBD2. CDR1 SGHRS and CDR2 YFSETQ come from the germline V gene. The CDR3 is 14 amino acids. Germline trimming cut 2 bases from V and 11 bases from J; bases unmatched to any gene: 6. Here the CDR3 reads CASSFALAGVELFF. CDR3 DNA: TGCGCCAGCAGCTTTGCGCTAGCGGGAGTAGAGCTGTTTTTT.

This chain uses TRBV19 with TRBJ2-7, with 8 bases aligning to TRBD2. With V trimmed by 4 bases and J by 3 bases, 2 bases remained unmatched. Germline CDR1 LNHDA, CDR2 SQIVND (reference sequence). The CDR3 is 13 residues long. CDR3 DNA: TGTGCCAGTAGTAGCCTAGCGGGCTACGAGCAGTACTTC. Its translation is CASSSLAGYEQYF.

A word on this clone: Mismatch with germline at one junction end may stem from a read error. This chain uses TRBV2 with TRBJ1-2; 8 bases fit TRBD1. Germline V gives CDR1 SNHLY, CDR2 FYNNEI. The CDR3 contains 15 residues. The CDR3 sequence: CASSLTTGANYGYTF. The CDR3 DNA reads TGTGCCAGCAGTCTCACGACAGGGGCTAATTATGGCTACACCTTC.

Of note for this clone: The sample holds other DNA sequences that translate to the same CDR3. The chain links TRBV30 to TRBJ1-1; unclear D gene. The germline V gene has CDR1 GTSNPN and CDR2 SVGIG (reference sequence). The CDR3 sequence is 13 residues long. Between the trimmed V and J ends, which lost 0 bases and 0 bases, there was a span of 5 bases. CDR3 in DNA: TGTGCCTGGAGTGTACAGATGAACACTGAAGCTTTCTTT. As protein: CAWSVQMNTEAFF.

The chain uses TRBV28 and TRBJ2-7; TRBD1 might be the D (5 bases). The CDR3 has 13 residues. Per the germline V gene, CDR1 is MDHEN and CDR2 is SYDVKM. With 3 bases removed from V and 4 bases from J, the gap between germline ends came to 10 bases. CDR3 protein: CASSLRRVYEQYF. In DNA form, the CDR3 reads TGTGCCAGCAGTTTGCGCAGGGTATACGAGCAGTACTTC.

The chain is built from TRBV2 and TRBJ2-2; D is unclear. The V end lost 4 bases, the J end lost 4 bases, and 7 bases lay between the germline ends. CDR3 length: 13 residues. The germline V gene encodes CDR1 SNHLY and CDR2 FYNNEI. DNA for the CDR3: TGTGCCAGCAGTGCAGAAGTCACCGGGGAGCTGTTTTTT. This codes for CASSAEVTGELFF.

This clone was recorded a few times. The CDR3 is CAISESVLRQISGNTIYF. CDR3 bases: TGTGCCATCAGTGAGTCGGTTTTGAGACAAATCTCTGGAAACACCATATATTTT. This chain uses TRBV10-3 with TRBJ1-3, with D unclear. Germline CDR1 is ENHRY and CDR2 is SYGVKD. The CDR3 runs to 18 residues. V gave up 0 bases and J gave up 0 bases, with 15 bases separating them.

The J gene is TRBJ2-5, the V gene TRBV15; D is possibly TRBD2 (5 bases). The germline V gene encodes CDR1 LNHNV and CDR2 YYDKDF (reference sequence). V lost 0 bases, J lost 4 bases, and 15 bases lay in between. The CDR3 contains 16 residues. CDR3 loop: CATSRDEGWGGETQYF. The DNA of the CDR3 is TGTGCCACCAGCAGAGATGAGGGTTGGGGTGGAGAGACCCAGTACTTC.

Only one count was recorded for this clone. In the same sample, other DNA sequences code for this CDR3. The V gene is TRBV11-2, the J gene TRBJ2-7; perhaps TRBD2 as D (5 bases). The CDR3 is 15 amino acids. CDR1 is SGHAT, CDR2 FQNNGV, per germline. The V end lost 5 bases, the J end lost 1 base, and 15 bases lay between the germline ends. As DNA, the CDR3 is TGTGCCAGCAGCCCCGGCTGGGGAGTTTCCTACGAGCAGTACTTC. It translates to CASSPGWGVSYEQYF.

The chain combines TRBV25-1 with TRBJ1-4; D may be TRBD1 (6 bases). The germline gives CDR1 MGHDK, CDR2 SYGVNS. The CDR3 totals 15 residues. The V gene lost 4 bases and the J gene lost 3 bases, with 12 bases spanning the gap. The CDR3 nucleotides read TGTGCCAGCAGTGTCCAGGGGATTGCTAATGAAAAACTGTTTTTT. Its translation is CASSVQGIANEKLFF.

The chain has TRBV7-3 and TRBJ2-1, with 7 nucleotides matching TRBD2. The CDR3 totals 14 residues. The junction had 3 bases not matched to a gene; V was cut back by 5 bases and J by 2 bases. CDR1 is SGHTA, CDR2 FQGTGA, per germline. The CDR3 DNA reads as TGTGCCAGCAGCACGCTAGCGGCCTACAATGAGCAGTTCTTC. Translated: CASSTLAAYNEQFF. The full variable domain, with the rest looked up from reference TRBV7-3 and TRBJ2-1, is GAGVSQTPSNKVTEKGKYVELRCDPISGHTALYWYRQSLGQGPEFLIYFQGTGAADDSGLPNDRFFAVRPEGSVSTLKIQRTERGDSAVYLCASSTLAAYNEQFFGPGTRLTVL.

This clone was detected a few times. The V gene is TRBV10-2, the J gene TRBJ2-7; possible D gene TRBD1, 6 bases. This CDR3 spans 14 amino acids. With 3 bases removed from V and 6 bases from J, the gap between germline ends came to 15 bases. The germline V gene has CDR1 WSHSY and CDR2 SAAADI. In DNA, the CDR3 is TGCGCCAGCAGTGACAGGGGCACCTTTGGCGAGCAGTACTTC. This sequence encodes CASSDRGTFGEQYF.

The chain joins TRBV30 to TRBJ2-7, with D possibly TRBD2 on 5 matching bases. In germline, CDR1 is GTSNPN, CDR2 SVGIG (reference sequence). The ends were cut back, 2 bases at V and 0 bases at J, with 11 bases in the middle. This CDR3 region has 14 residues. The CDR3 region is CAWSKGGPSYEQYF. Here the CDR3 DNA reads TGTGCCTGGAGTAAGGGCGGGCCCTCCTACGAGCAGTACTTC.

This clone has only one observation. V is TRBV28 and J is TRBJ1-3, with D possibly matching TRBD1 (6 bases). Per germline, CDR1 MDHEN and CDR2 SYDVKM. V was clipped by 4 bases and J by 4 bases, with 11 bases between them. The CDR3 spans 14 residues. CDR3 sequence reads: CASSSGTRGNTIYF. As DNA, the CDR3 is TGTGCCAGCAGTTCCGGGACAAGAGGAAACACCATATATTTT.

The rearrangement links TRBV13 to TRBJ1-3, with D perhaps matching TRBD1 (6 bases). The CDR3 sequence is 16 residues long. The germline gives CDR1 PRHDT, CDR2 FYEKMQ (reference sequence). V gave up 6 bases and J gave up 0 bases, with 15 bases separating them. The chain's CDR3 is CASRQDRSGSGNTIYF. The CDR3 bases are TGTGCCAGCAGGCAGGACAGATCCGGCTCTGGAAACACCATATATTTT.

The chain recombines TRBV27 with TRBJ2-1, with 7 bases fitting TRBD2. Trimming removed 6 bases from V and 0 bases from J; junction bases left unmatched: 8. This CDR3 region has 16 residues. Germline assignment: CDR1 MNHEY and CDR2 SMNVEV (reference sequence). The CDR3 here is CASRPLGGSSYNEQFF. The CDR3 DNA sequence: TGTGCCAGCAGACCCCTTGGCGGGAGCTCCTACAATGAGCAGTTCTTC.

The genes are TRBV27 and TRBJ1-2; D is unresolved. The CDR3 length is 13 residues. Deletions cut 5 bases from V and 4 bases from J, with 11 bases between. Germline lookup yields CDR1 MNHEY and CDR2 SMNVEV (reference sequence). In DNA, the CDR3 is TGTGCCAGCAGTCCCTATACCCTCTATGGCTACACCTTC. Its translation is CASSPYTLYGYTF.

The J gene is TRBJ1-2, the V gene TRBV29-1; 8 bases line up with TRBD1. V shed 5 bases, J shed 6 bases, and the junction held 8 bases outside the gene matches. Germline V lookup: CDR1 SQVTM, CDR2 ANQGSEA. This CDR3 contains 13 residues. CDR3 residues: CSVHKTGVDGYTF. CDR3 DNA sequence: TGCAGCGTTCATAAGACAGGGGTTGATGGCTACACCTTC.